This T cell receptor beta chain was found in a study of radiotherapy plus CTLA-4 blockade in lung cancer. Turning to the study itself: Of all patients, approximately 19% responded objectively and approximately 31% showed disease control.

Lung cancer patients with chemo-refractory metastatic non-small-cell disease were given focal radiation plus CTLA-4 blockade with ipilimumab. About this clone itself: Its antigen is not identified.

Clones were sequenced by immunoSEQ multiplex PCR, and TCRdb holds only the in-frame ones, with some missing. The data hold some 87,000 clones, with over 75% observed a single time. The study's findings and limits: Researchers report tumor-derived TCR clones expanding in blood after radiotherapy plus ipilimumab. Per reports, early blood T cell clone dynamics, plus interferon-beta, forecast response most strongly.

V was shortened by 0 bases and J by 4 bases, with 13 bases between the two germline ends. The CDR3 is 15 amino acids. Germline V gives CDR1 SGHRS, CDR2 YFSETQ. The origin of this receptor is a human donor with non-small cell lung cancer that progressed on radiotherapy plus ipilimumab. The sample here was peripheral blood, taken from a patient treated with radiotherapy plus ipilimumab. The chain is built from TRBV5-1 and TRBJ1-2; weak D call: TRBD1 (5 bases). CDR3 protein: CASSLGGGEGYGYTF. The CDR3 coding sequence is TGCGCCAGCAGCTTGGGCGGGGGGGAAGGCTATGGCTACACCTTC.